This entry lists 23 T cell receptor beta chains sequenced from one sample in a study of blood T cell repertoires in COVID-19. Produced via immunoSEQ multiplex PCR; TCRdb's table is partial and in-frame only. Seen here are roughly 200,000 clones, around 88% observed once, and the top ten hold more than 1.4%. Sample: peripheral blood. The source of these receptors is a man between 18 and 35 years old with active or convalescent COVID-19.

The gene calls are TRBV14 and TRBJ1-2, with a possible D match to TRBD1 (6 bases). The CDR3 totals 14 residues. V was clipped by 4 bases and J by 2 bases, with 11 bases between them. The germline CDR1 and CDR2 sequences are SGHDN and FVKESK. The CDR3 DNA is TGTGCCAGCAGCCCCGATGGACAGAACTATGGCTACACCTTC. This gives the protein CASSPDGQNYGYTF.

The chain combines TRBV5-5 with TRBJ2-7; 9 nucleotides match TRBD1. With V trimmed by 1 base and J by 5 bases, 10 bases remained unmatched. Germline-derived CDR1 and CDR2 are SGHKS and YYEKEE (reference sequence). This CDR3 has 16 amino acids. The DNA of the CDR3 is TGTGCCAGCAGCTTGTTAGGAGGGACAGGGTACGACGAGCAGTACTTC. Encoded protein: CASSLLGGTGYDEQYF. Variable domain in full (rest from reference TRBV5-5 and TRBJ2-7): DAGVTQSPTHLIKTRGQQVTLRCSPISGHKSVSWYQQVLGQGPQFIFQYYEKEERGRGNFPDRFSARQFPNYSSELNVNALLLGDSALYLCASSLLGGTGYDEQYFGPGTRLTVT.

CDR3 loop: CASSFNYGYTF. The DNA for the CDR3 is TGTGCCAGCAGCTTTAACTATGGCTACACCTTC. The V and J genes are TRBV12-3 or TRBV12-4 and TRBJ1-2; D gene ambiguous. The CDR3 sequence is 11 residues long. The germline V and J ends were trimmed by 6 bases and 1 base, with 3 bases remaining between them.

The V gene is TRBV5-1, the J gene TRBJ2-1; 10 bases match TRBD2. After removal of 1 base from V and 8 bases from J, the junction contained 15 bases not matched to a gene. The CDR3 consists of 18 residues. Germline V gene lookup returns CDR1 SGHRS and CDR2 YFSETQ. The CDR3 loop is CASSLWVDTGLAFHEQFF. The CDR3 DNA reads TGCGCCAGCAGCTTGTGGGTTGACACGGGACTAGCGTTCCATGAGCAGTTCTTC.

The chain has TRBV5-1 and TRBJ1-2, with TRBD1 as a possible D gene (5 bases). The germline CDR1 and CDR2 sequences are SGHRS and YFSETQ. The CDR3 loop spans 15 amino acids. V lost 4 bases to trimming and J lost 3 bases, with 16 bases between them. CDR3 DNA: TGCGCCAGCAGCCCCAACCCCGACAGCCACTATGGCTACACCTTC. It is translated as CASSPNPDSHYGYTF.

The rearrangement links TRBV4-2 to TRBJ1-6, with 7 bases lining up with TRBD1. Trimming at V came to 6 bases and at J to 2 bases, leaving 7 bases not matched to a gene. The CDR3 consists of 16 residues. Germline V gene lookup returns CDR1 LGHNA and CDR2 YNFKEQ. The CDR3 bases are TGTGCCAGCAGGGCACAGGGGATCACCTATAATTCACCCCTCCACTTT. Its protein is CASRAQGITYNSPLHF.

This clone was counted between two and nine times. The CDR3 sequence is CAISRTGGRGSPLHF. The CDR3 coding sequence is TGTGCCATCAGTCGGACAGGGGGCCGGGGATCACCCCTCCACTTT. V is TRBV10-3 and J is TRBJ1-6, with 11 positions matching TRBD1. From germline, CDR1 is ENHRY and CDR2 SYGVKD. This CDR3 has 15 amino acids. Trimming cost V 5 bases and J 10 bases; bases outside gene matches: 7.

A note on this clone: Mismatch with germline at one junction end may stem from a read error. The gene calls are TRBV7-7 and TRBJ2-7, with 8 positions matching TRBD2. Per germline, CDR1 SSHAT and CDR2 FNYEAQ (reference sequence). The CDR3 contains 16 residues. The CDR3, as DNA: TGTGCTAGCAGCTTAGTGTGGGCGGGAGGCGGCCACGAGCAGTACTTC. Translation: CASSLVWAGGGHEQYF.

This rearrangement joins TRBV5-4 to TRBJ1-1; 8 bases match TRBD1. The germline gives CDR1 SGHNT, CDR2 YYREEE (reference sequence). The CDR3 is 13 residues long. V trimming: 3 bases; J trimming: 10 bases; junction bases outside the gene matches: 8. The CDR3, as DNA: TGTGCCAGCAGCTCCGGACAGGGCGCCTCAGCTTTCTTT. This translates into CASSSGQGASAFF. The complete variable domain, with remaining parts taken from reference TRBV5-4 and TRBJ1-1, reads ETGVTQSPTHLIKTRGQQVTLRCSSQSGHNTVSWYQQALGQGPQFIFQYYREEENGRGNFPPRFSGLQFPNYSSELNVNALELDDSALYLCASSSGQGASAFFGQGTRLTVV.

J is TRBJ1-6 and V is TRBV30; unclear D gene. The CDR3 contains 14 residues. Between the trimmed V and J ends, which lost 2 bases and 7 bases, there was a span of 12 bases. The germline gives CDR1 GTSNPN, CDR2 SVGIG (reference sequence). In nucleotides, the CDR3 is TGTGCCTGGAGTCGCATGGCGGGAAATTCACCCCTCCACTTT. Protein product: CAWSRMAGNSPLHF. The full variable domain, completed using reference TRBV30 and TRBJ1-6, is SQTIHQWPATLVQPVGSPLSLECTVEGTSNPNLYWYRQAAGRGLQLLFYSVGIGQISSEVPQNLSASRPQDRQFILSSKKLLLSDSGFYLCAWSRMAGNSPLHFGNGTRLTVT.

The chain combines TRBV7-6 with TRBJ2-1, with no clear D. V lost 3 bases and J lost 10, with 4 bases in between. The CDR3 sequence is 10 residues long. The germline V gene has CDR1 SGHVS and CDR2 FNYEAQ. The CDR3 DNA sequence: TGTGCCAGCAGCTTGGGCGAGCAGTTCTTC. Protein product: CASSLGEQFF.

Here the CDR3 DNA reads TGTGCCAGCAGCTTAGAGTTGGGGGGGGCGAGTGGCTACACCTTC. Translating gives CASSLELGGASGYTF. The rearrangement links TRBV11-2 to TRBJ1-2; D is possibly TRBD1 (6 bases). Germline-derived CDR1 and CDR2 are SGHAT and FQNNGV. V lost 0 bases, J lost 7 bases, and 15 bases lay in between. This CDR3 has 15 residues.

The V call is TRBV4-2, the J call TRBJ2-6, with D perhaps matching TRBD2 (6 bases). This CDR3 spans 18 amino acids. V lost 4 bases, J lost 0 bases, and 16 bases lay in between. Germline V gene lookup returns CDR1 LGHNA and CDR2 YNFKEQ. CDR3 sequence: CASSPRDFSPSGANVLTF. Written as DNA, the CDR3 is TGTGCCAGCAGCCCTCGGGACTTCTCCCCCTCTGGGGCCAACGTCCTGACTTTC.

The chain carries TRBV6-1 and TRBJ2-3; 12 bases agree with TRBD2. Losses at the gene ends were 0 bases for V and 3 bases for J; bases not matched to a gene: 4. There are 17 residues in the CDR3. Per germline, CDR1 MNHNS and CDR2 SASEGT. DNA for the CDR3: TGTGCCAGCAGTGAAGCCCTACTAGCGGGAGGTACAGATACGCAGTATTTT. Its protein product is CASSEALLAGGTDTQYF.

This clone has a single count. The chain links TRBV12-3 or TRBV12-4 to TRBJ2-2; maybe TRBD1 (5 bases). Trimming pared 2 bases from V and 6 bases from J, leaving 7 bases between. CDR3 size: 13 residues. Written as DNA, the CDR3 is TGTGCCAGCAGTTTACAGGGTCCCGGGGAGCTGTTTTTT. It specifies CASSLQGPGELFF.

The gene calls are TRBV30 and TRBJ1-1, with 8 bases aligning to TRBD1. The CDR3 loop spans 13 amino acids. Trimming at V came to 5 bases and at J to 11 bases, leaving 13 bases not matched to a gene. Germline V gene data show CDR1 as GTSNPN and CDR2 as SVGIG (reference sequence). This chain's CDR3 is CAWQGTGPRGAFF. As DNA, the CDR3 is TGTGCCTGGCAAGGGACAGGCCCTCGGGGGGCTTTCTTT.

The genes are TRBV7-3 and TRBJ2-7; 8 bases line up with TRBD2. CDR3 length equals 15 residues. CDR1 SGHTA and CDR2 FQGTGA come from the germline V gene. The junction had 11 bases not matched to a gene; V was cut back by 5 bases and J by 5 bases. The CDR3 spells CASSPAAGEFDEQYF. DNA for the CDR3: TGTGCCAGCAGCCCCGCAGCGGGAGAGTTCGACGAGCAGTACTTC.

The chain uses TRBV15 and TRBJ1-2, with 8 bases matching TRBD1. The V gene end was trimmed by 6 bases and the J gene end by 6 bases; junction bases not matched to a gene: 9. The V gene's germline CDR1 is LNHNV and CDR2 YYDKDF (reference sequence). The CDR3 consists of 14 residues. This chain's CDR3 is CATSSEDRAHGYTF. CDR3 sequence (DNA): TGTGCCACCAGTTCTGAGGACAGGGCACATGGCTACACCTTC.

As for this clone: Other nucleotide sequences from this sample produce the same CDR3. This rearrangement joins TRBV28 to TRBJ1-5; no firm D call. Germline loops: CDR1 MDHEN, CDR2 SYDVKM. V was shortened by 6 bases and J by 0 bases, with 9 bases between the two germline ends. The CDR3 is 14 amino acids. The CDR3: CASSLTHSNQPQHF. For the CDR3, the DNA is TGTGCCAGCAGCCTGACACATAGCAATCAGCCCCAGCATTTT.

The chain combines TRBV29-1 with TRBJ2-1, with TRBD2 matching 9 bases. The CDR3 runs to 14 residues. V shed 3 bases and J 4 bases; nucleotides not matched to a gene: 4. The germline gives CDR1 SQVTM, CDR2 ANQGSEA. The CDR3 region is CSVDGAGGYNEQFF. In nucleotides, the CDR3 is TGCAGCGTTGATGGAGCGGGAGGATACAATGAGCAGTTCTTC.

The genes are TRBV19 and TRBJ2-2, with TRBD2 identical over 16 bases. V gave up 7 bases and J gave up 5 bases; unmatched junction bases: 10. CDR3 length: 18 residues. Looked up from germline, CDR1 is LNHDA and CDR2 is SQIVND (reference sequence). Here the CDR3 DNA reads TGTGCCAGTACCCAGGGGGGACTAGCGGGAGGGCGAACCGGGGAGCTGTTTTTT. Translating gives CASTQGGLAGGRTGELFF.

J is TRBJ2-7 and V is TRBV3-1 (or the pseudogene TRBV3-2); 7 bases map to TRBD2. V shed 4 bases and J 2 bases; nucleotides not matched to a gene: 8. Germline lookup yields CDR1 LGHDT and CDR2 YNNKEL (reference sequence). The CDR3 totals 15 residues. In DNA, the CDR3 is TGTGCCAGCAGCCGAGCTAGCGGACCGGCCTACGAGCAGTACTTC. Its translation: CASSRASGPAYEQYF.

The chain carries TRBV7-6 and TRBJ1-5; D not certain. The V gene's germline CDR1 is SGHVS and CDR2 FNYEAQ. The V and J ends lost 1 base and 3 bases respectively, with 10 bases between them. The CDR3 is made up of 15 amino acids. The CDR3: CASSLVGRDNQPQHF. As DNA, the CDR3 is TGTGCCAGCAGCTTAGTTGGTCGGGACAATCAGCCCCAGCATTTT.